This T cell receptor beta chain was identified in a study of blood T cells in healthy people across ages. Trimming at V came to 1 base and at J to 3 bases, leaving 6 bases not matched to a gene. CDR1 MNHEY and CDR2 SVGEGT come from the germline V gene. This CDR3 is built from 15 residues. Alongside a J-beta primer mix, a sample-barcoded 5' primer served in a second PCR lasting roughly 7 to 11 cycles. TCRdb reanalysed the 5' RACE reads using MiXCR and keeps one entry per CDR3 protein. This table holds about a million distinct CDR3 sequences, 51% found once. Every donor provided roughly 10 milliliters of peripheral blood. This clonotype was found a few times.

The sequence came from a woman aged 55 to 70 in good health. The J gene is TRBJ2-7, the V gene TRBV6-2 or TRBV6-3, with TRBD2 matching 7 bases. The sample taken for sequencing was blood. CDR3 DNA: TGTGCCAGCAGTTACTGGCGGGAGCGTGTCTACGAGCAGTACTTC. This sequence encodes CASSYWRERVYEQYF.